This TCR beta chain appears in the sequencing data of a study of shared clonotypes between healthy human individuals. In the CD4+ fraction, cells were divided into CD45RA+ naive and CD45RA-negative memory subsets. Broader study findings: The study generally estimated greater richness for naive than memory subsets.

Germline V lookup: CDR1 SGHDT, CDR2 YYEEEE. The junction had 5 bases not matched to a gene; V was cut back by 2 bases and J by 0 bases. CDR3 size: 16 residues. Only in-frame clones appear in the TCRdb table, and some are missing; sequencing was by immunoSEQ multiplex PCR. This table has about 2.4 million clones, 93% appearing once. On this clone itself: What it binds is unknown.

This TCR derives from a man aged 18-30 years in good health. Some clones in this sample may be carry-over from other donors' samples. This chain joins TRBV5-6 and TRBJ1-3; 7 bases are a match to TRBD1. Sequencing used naive CD4+ T cells from PBMCs. Subset indicated: CD45RA+ positively selected. The CDR3 bases are TGTGCCAGCAGCTTAGTAGGGGGCAACTCTGGAAACACCATATATTTT. This sequence encodes CASSLVGGNSGNTIYF.